The 26 T cell receptor beta chains presented below share a single source sample, sequenced in a study of T cell responses to AZD1222 COVID-19 vaccine. TCRdb's copy holds only in-frame clones and misses some; the assay was immunoSEQ multiplex PCR. The sample has 130,000 or so clones, approximately 88% seen once. This material consisted of peripheral blood, taken on day 0 of AZD1222 vaccination. The receptors derive from an adult in good health.

The CDR3 sequence is CASSQGSGGFADTQYF. The CDR3 DNA follows: TGTGCCAGCAGCCAAGGGAGCGGGGGGTTTGCAGATACGCAGTATTTT. The genes are TRBV4-2 and TRBJ2-3; TRBD2 agrees at 9 bases. V shed 1 base, J shed 4 bases, and the junction held 6 bases outside the gene matches. CDR3 length: 16 residues. Germline-derived CDR1 and CDR2 are LGHNA and YNFKEQ.

This sequence joins TRBV9 and TRBJ2-1; D remains ambiguous. The CDR3 extends over 15 amino acids. Trimming removed 1 base at V and 4 bases at J, with 12 bases between. The germline CDR1 and CDR2 sequences are SGDLS and YYNGEE. The chain's CDR3 is CASSVSEAHYNEQFF. CDR3 bases: TGTGCCAGCAGCGTATCCGAGGCGCATTACAATGAGCAGTTCTTC.

This clone has just one count. The V and J genes are TRBV7-9 and TRBJ2-5, with 10 bases aligning to TRBD1. The germline V gene encodes CDR1 SEHNR and CDR2 FQNEAQ (reference sequence). The CDR3 is made up of 15 amino acids. Trimming took 3 bases from V and 5 from J; bases not matched to a gene: 6. Written as DNA, the CDR3 is TGTGCCAGCAGCTTCGGGACAGGGGTTCGGGAGACCCAGTACTTC. Translation: CASSFGTGVRETQYF.

The chain combines TRBV6-5 with TRBJ2-7; D not certain. In germline, CDR1 is MNHEY, CDR2 SVGAGI. The CDR3 covers 15 residues. Trimming removed 7 bases at V and 0 bases at J, with 16 bases between. CDR3 in DNA: TGTGCCAGCACCTCCCCTCGGGCGTTCTCCTACGAGCAGTACTTC. This codes for CASTSPRAFSYEQYF.

This rearrangement joins TRBV14 to TRBJ2-7; either TRBD1 or TRBD2 may fit D (5 bases each). Germline V gene data show CDR1 as SGHDN and CDR2 as FVKESK. The V gene lost 1 base and the J gene lost 6 bases, with 10 bases spanning the gap. This CDR3 spans 13 amino acids. CDR3 in DNA: TGTGCCAGCAGCCAAGTCCCAGGGAGCGAGCAGTACTTC. It specifies CASSQVPGSEQYF.

J is TRBJ1-2 and V is TRBV3-1 (or the pseudogene TRBV3-2); 7 nucleotides align to TRBD1. This CDR3 has 15 amino acids. Trimming cost V 3 bases and J 7 bases; bases outside gene matches: 11. Germline V CDR1 and CDR2: LGHDT, YNNKEL (reference sequence). CDR3 DNA: TGTGCCAGCAGCCACCCGGGACAGAAGACGGGTGGCTACACCTTC. Protein: CASSHPGQKTGGYTF.

The rearrangement uses TRBV7-2 and TRBJ2-7, with TRBD1 matching over 8 bases. The CDR3 extends over 14 amino acids. J lost 5 bases, V lost 5 bases, and 8 bases had no gene match. The germline V gene encodes CDR1 SGHTA and CDR2 FQGNSA. CDR3 sequence: CASSPGQGFDEQYF. In DNA form, the CDR3 reads TGTGCCAGCAGCCCCGGACAGGGCTTCGACGAGCAGTACTTC.

The rearrangement joins TRBV19 to TRBJ1-2; no clear D gene. Germline assignment: CDR1 LNHDA and CDR2 SQIVND (reference sequence). V gave up 4 bases and J gave up 4 bases, with 13 bases separating them. The CDR3 runs 14 residues. CDR3 sequence reads: CASSTVPPGYGYTF. CDR3 bases: TGTGCCAGTAGTACGGTCCCACCAGGCTATGGCTACACCTTC.

The rearrangement joins TRBV15 to TRBJ1-2; D unclear. The V end was cut by 0 bases, the J end by 7 bases, with 12 bases between. Germline V gives CDR1 LNHNV, CDR2 YYDKDF (reference sequence). The CDR3 consists of 14 residues. CDR3 nucleotides: TGTGCCACCAGCAGAGACTACACCGATTCTGGCTACACCTTC. Residues: CATSRDYTDSGYTF.

As to this clone: Different DNA sequences within this sample yield the same CDR3. The chain carries TRBV7-9 and TRBJ1-6; D possibly corresponds to TRBD1 (6 bases). With 4 bases removed from V and 0 bases from J, the gap between germline ends came to 10 bases. CDR3 length equals 16 residues. CDR1 SEHNR and CDR2 FQNEAQ come from the germline V gene (reference sequence). CDR3 in amino acids: CASSSQGSSYNSPLHF. In nucleotides, the CDR3 is TGTGCCAGCAGCTCACAGGGCAGCTCCTATAATTCACCCCTCCACTTT.

The rearrangement joins TRBV30 to TRBJ1-2, with 8 nucleotides matching TRBD1. Germline lookup yields CDR1 GTSNPN and CDR2 SVGIG (reference sequence). This CDR3 spans 12 amino acids. Unmatched junction bases numbered 9, after V lost 5 bases and J lost 10 bases. The CDR3 here is CAWGTGFGPYTF. The DNA for the CDR3 is TGTGCCTGGGGGACAGGCTTTGGCCCCTACACCTTC.

The chain couples TRBV5-1 to TRBJ2-7; 8 nucleotides match TRBD1. The CDR3 length is 15 residues. V gave up 4 bases and J gave up 3 bases; unmatched junction bases: 9. The germline CDR1 and CDR2 sequences are SGHRS and YFSETQ. CDR3 amino acids: CASSRGQAIVYEQYF. The DNA for the CDR3 is TGCGCCAGCAGCAGGGGACAGGCGATCGTCTACGAGCAGTACTTC. Together with reference TRBV5-1 and TRBJ2-7, the CDR3 gives the full variable domain: KAGVTQTPRYLIKTRGQQVTLSCSPISGHRSVSWYQQTPGQGLQFLFEYFSETQRNKGNFPGRFSGRQFSNSRSEMNVSTLELGDSALYLCASSRGQAIVYEQYFGPGTRLTVT.

The rearrangement joins TRBV2 to TRBJ1-4, with a tentative D call TRBD1 (6 bases). V lost 6 bases, J lost 7 bases, and 15 bases lay in between. Germline V gene lookup returns CDR1 SNHLY and CDR2 FYNNEI. This CDR3 region has 14 residues. CDR3 protein: CASRAQGVGEKLFF. In nucleotides, the CDR3 is TGTGCCAGCAGGGCACAGGGCGTAGGTGAAAAACTGTTTTTT.

The chain recombines TRBV24-1 with TRBJ2-7; D is tentatively TRBD1 or TRBD2 (5 bases each). Germline V lookup: CDR1 KGHDR, CDR2 SFDVKD. The germline V and J ends were trimmed by 7 bases and 9 bases, with 18 bases remaining between them. This CDR3 is built from 13 residues. CDR3 protein: CATSRDGDRGQYF. The CDR3 bases are TGTGCCACCAGCCGGGACGGGGATCGCGGGCAGTACTTC.

This chain uses TRBV6-5 with TRBJ1-5; no firm D call. The CDR3 is 13 residues long. V lost 2 bases, J lost 9 bases, and 11 bases lay in between. CDR1 and CDR2 (germline): MNHEY, SVGAGI. The CDR3 sequence: CASSYARRGPQHF. In nucleotides, the CDR3 is TGTGCCAGCAGTTACGCTCGTCGGGGGCCCCAGCATTTT.

This chain connects TRBV7-9 to TRBJ2-1; D gene unclear. The CDR3 is 15 residues long. Germline CDR1 is SEHNR and CDR2 is FQNEAQ (reference sequence). Trimming removed 6 bases at V and 1 base at J, with 13 bases between. Written as DNA, the CDR3 is TGTGCCAGCAGACCCGGGCCTATATCCTACAATGAGCAGTTCTTC. Its protein is CASRPGPISYNEQFF.

This chain connects TRBV9 to TRBJ1-1; possibly TRBD1 for D (6 bases). Germline loops: CDR1 SGDLS, CDR2 YYNGEE. The CDR3 contains 14 residues. Trimming removed 4 bases from V and 5 bases from J, with 15 bases in between. In DNA form, the CDR3 reads TGTGCCAGCAGCTTAATACAGGGTTCGACTGAAGCTTTCTTT. It yields the protein CASSLIQGSTEAFF.

The rearrangement uses TRBV7-9 and TRBJ1-3, with a tentative D call TRBD1 (5 bases). This CDR3 comprises 13 residues. The V end was cut by 8 bases, the J end by 0 bases, with 8 bases between. The germline gives CDR1 SEHNR, CDR2 FQNEAQ (reference sequence). DNA of the CDR3: TGTGCCAGCCAGGGAGACTCTGGAAACACCATATATTTT. Its translation is CASQGDSGNTIYF.

This clone came up once. This chain uses TRBV5-1 with TRBJ1-1; D is undetermined. V lost 5 bases, J lost 0 bases, and 14 bases lay in between. The CDR3 contains 15 residues. CDR1 is SGHRS and CDR2 is YFSETQ in the germline V gene. CDR3 sequence (DNA): TGCGCCAGCAGGCCTCGAGGCGACATGAACACTGAAGCTTTCTTT. This sequence encodes CASRPRGDMNTEAFF.

J is TRBJ1-2 and V is TRBV27; 10 positions match TRBD1. This CDR3 contains 15 residues. Trimming at V came to 3 bases and at J to 1 base, leaving 2 bases not matched to a gene. Looked up from germline, CDR1 is MNHEY and CDR2 is SMNVEV (reference sequence). CDR3 loop: CASSLTGGNNYGYTF. CDR3 nucleotides: TGTGCCAGCAGTTTGACAGGGGGCAATAACTATGGCTACACCTTC.

A single count supports this clone. J is TRBJ2-5 and V is TRBV11-2; 10 bases are shared with TRBD2. This CDR3 comprises 15 residues. In germline, CDR1 is SGHAT, CDR2 FQNNGV. The V and J ends lost 4 bases and 3 bases, in that order; junction bases with no gene match: 5. CDR3 DNA: TGTGCCAGCAGCTCCTCTAGCGGGGGAGAAGAGACCCAGTACTTC. It is translated as CASSSSSGGEETQYF.

This clone was counted between two and nine times. The V and J genes are TRBV7-3 and TRBJ1-2; TRBD1 agrees at 12 bases. The CDR3 length is 15 residues. With 5 bases clipped from V and 8 bases from J, the junction kept 9 bases outside the gene matches. The V gene's germline CDR1 is SGHTA and CDR2 FQGTGA. The CDR3 DNA follows: TGTGCCAGCAGCCCAACCGGGACAGGGGGCGAGGGCTACACCTTC. This translates into CASSPTGTGGEGYTF.

The chain uses TRBV11-1 and TRBJ2-6; D remains ambiguous. V lost 6 bases, J lost 4 bases, and 4 bases lay in between. Germline V gives CDR1 SGHAT, CDR2 FQDESV (reference sequence). CDR3 length: 12 residues. The CDR3 sequence: CASSPGANVLTF. CDR3 sequence (DNA): TGTGCCAGCAGTCCCGGGGCCAACGTCCTGACTTTC.

The chain carries TRBV5-1 and TRBJ1-4, with unresolved D. Germline CDR1 reads SGHRS; CDR2 reads YFSETQ. Trimming cost V 4 bases and J 0 bases, with 10 bases left between them. This CDR3 is built from 15 residues. Here the CDR3 reads CASSGQDPTNEKLFF. In DNA, the CDR3 is TGCGCCAGCAGCGGCCAGGATCCAACTAATGAAAAACTGTTTTTT.

This clone has more than one count but fewer than ten. This sequence joins TRBV6-6 and TRBJ2-7; D is possibly TRBD2 (6 bases). V was shortened by 6 bases and J by 3 bases, with 12 bases between the two germline ends. The CDR3 is 13 amino acids. Germline V gene lookup returns CDR1 MNHNY and CDR2 SVGAGI (reference sequence). The CDR3 DNA reads TGTGCCAGCAGGGCGGGGCAGGGCTACGAGCAGTACTTC. This codes for CASRAGQGYEQYF.

This rearrangement joins TRBV30 to TRBJ2-2; D unresolved. Trimming stripped 0 bases from V and 5 bases from J, with 19 bases between. Germline V gene data show CDR1 as GTSNPN and CDR2 as SVGIG (reference sequence). The CDR3 extends over 17 amino acids. The CDR3 loop reads CAWSVSPRLKSTGELFF. Here the CDR3 DNA reads TGTGCCTGGAGTGTATCACCCCGTTTAAAGTCAACCGGGGAGCTGTTTTTT.